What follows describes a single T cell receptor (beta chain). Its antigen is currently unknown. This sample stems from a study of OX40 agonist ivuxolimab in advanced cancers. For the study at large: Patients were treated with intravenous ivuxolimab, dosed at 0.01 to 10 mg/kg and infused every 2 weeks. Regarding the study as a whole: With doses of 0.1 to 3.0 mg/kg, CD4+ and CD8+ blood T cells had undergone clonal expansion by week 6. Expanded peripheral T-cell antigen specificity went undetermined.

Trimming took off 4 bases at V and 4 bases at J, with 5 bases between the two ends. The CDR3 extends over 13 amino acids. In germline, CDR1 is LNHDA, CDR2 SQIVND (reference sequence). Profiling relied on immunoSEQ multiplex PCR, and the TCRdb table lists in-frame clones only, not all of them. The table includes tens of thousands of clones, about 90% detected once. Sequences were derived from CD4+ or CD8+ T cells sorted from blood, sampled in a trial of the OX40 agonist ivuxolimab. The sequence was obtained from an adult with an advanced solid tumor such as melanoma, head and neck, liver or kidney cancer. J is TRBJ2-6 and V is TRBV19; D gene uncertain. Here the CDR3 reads CASSTTGANVLTF. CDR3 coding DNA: TGTGCCAGTAGTACTACCGGGGCCAACGTCCTGACTTTC.